The TCR beta chain described here comes from a study of blood T cells in healthy people across ages. Findings and caveats of the study: The unsorted PBMCs prevented any conclusive comparison of naive versus antigen-experienced cells.

The germline V gene has CDR1 SEHNR and CDR2 FQNEAQ (reference sequence). The CDR3 has 13 residues. The V and J ends lost 4 bases and 5 bases respectively, with 8 bases between them. A word on this clonotype: What it binds is not known.

Using a J-beta primer mix together with a sample-barcoded 5' primer, a second PCR was run for roughly 7 to 12 cycles. TCRdb passed the 5' RACE reads through MiXCR, listing each CDR3 protein once. The sample shows approximately 770,000 distinct CDR3 sequences, over 45% of them seen only once. The source material was blood. The chain has TRBV7-9 and TRBJ1-4; D gene unclear. This receptor was obtained from a man aged 30 to 45 in good health. The CDR3 protein is CASSWTLNEKLFF. The CDR3 DNA reads as TGTGCCAGCAGCTGGACCTTAAATGAAAAACTGTTTTTT.